This TCR beta chain was documented in a study of OX40 agonist ivuxolimab in advanced cancers. Profiled with immunoSEQ multiplex PCR; TCRdb holds only in-frame clones, not every one. Among about 22,000 clones listed, 86% were seen once. CDR3 length equals 14 residues. The trim removed 5 bases at V and 0 bases at J, leaving 4 bases unmatched. Germline loops: CDR1 MGHDK, CDR2 SYGVNS. This clonotype originated in an adult with an advanced solid tumor such as melanoma, head and neck, liver or kidney cancer. This chain joins TRBV25-1 and TRBJ2-7; 7 bases are shared with TRBD1. Sequencing was performed on CD4+ or CD8+ T cells sorted from blood, taken in a trial of the OX40 agonist ivuxolimab. The CDR3 coding sequence is TGTGCCAGCAGTACCAGGGGGTACTCCTACGAGCAGTACTTC. This gives the protein CASSTRGYSYEQYF.